Listed below are T cell receptor beta chains from one sample, sequenced in a study of blood T cell repertoires in COVID-19. TCRdb's table, derived via immunoSEQ multiplex PCR, lists solely in-frame clones and lacks some. The sample includes a few hundred thousand clones, roughly 86% of them seen just once. Sequences were obtained from peripheral blood. The source of these receptors is a woman aged 45 to 65 with COVID-19, enrolled during active disease. CDR3s include the opening cysteine and the closing phenylalanine or tryptophan. Fields, in order: clone size, D gene, J gene, V gene, CDR3 DNA, CDR3 protein. D genes are given only for firm matches. A row's size may be missing; if present it is once, few, many or a size class.

once NA TRBJ1-5 TRBV19 TGTGCCAGTAGTATCTCCGAAGGGGTCGGCAATCAGCCCCAGCATTTT CASSISEGVGNQPQHF
few TRBD1 TRBJ2-7 TRBV19 TGTGCCAGTTCGGACAGGGCCAACTCCTACGAGCAGTACTTC CASSDRANSYEQYF
NA TRBD1 TRBJ1-2 TRBV28 TGTGCCAGCAGAAAACAGGGGGCCTATGGCTACACCTTC CASRKQGAYGYTF
NA NA TRBJ1-4 TRBV5-5 TGTGCCAGCAGCTTGGGTACGGCTAATGAAAAACTGTTTTTT CASSLGTANEKLFF
NA NA TRBJ1-5 TRBV30 TGTGCCTGGAGTACGGGCGGGAGAGGCCAGCCCCAGCATTTT CAWSTGGRGQPQHF
NA TRBD2 TRBJ2-1 TRBV5-6 TGTGCCAGCAGCTTAGGGCTAGCGGGGGATAAGTTCTTC CASSLGLAGDKFF
NA NA TRBJ1-2 TRBV28 TGTGCCAGCAGGGTTTCAGGCCCTGGCTACACCTTC CASRVSGPGYTF
NA NA TRBJ2-7 TRBV12-3/TRBV12-4 TGTGCCAGCAGCCTAGAAACAGGGACCGAGCAGTACTTC CASSLETGTEQYF
NA TRBD1 TRBJ1-4 TRBV5-8 TGTGCCAGCAGCCCGGGACAGCTGAATGAAAAACTGTTTTTT CASSPGQLNEKLFF
NA NA TRBJ1-1 TRBV12-5 TGTGCTAGTGGTTTGAGCGGGAACACTGAAGCTTTCTTT CASGLSGNTEAFF
NA TRBD1 TRBJ1-5 TRBV7-2 TGTGCCAGCAGCTCCCCCGGGACAGGGGTTAGCAATCAGCCCCAGCATTTT CASSSPGTGVSNQPQHF
once NA TRBJ2-2 TRBV19 TGTGCCAGTAGGTTAGGAGGACCGAACACCGGGGAGCTGTTTTTT CASRLGGPNTGELFF
NA NA TRBJ1-3 TRBV4-3 TGCGCCAGCAGCCAGGCGGACAGCTCTGGAAACACCATATATTTT CASSQADSSGNTIYF
NA TRBD1 TRBJ2-7 TRBV7-9 TGTGCCAGCAGTCCTTGGACAGGCAGCTACGAGCAGTACTTC CASSPWTGSYEQYF
NA TRBD1 TRBJ1-1 TRBV19 TGTGCCAGTAGTTCTGGACAGGGAGCATCTGAAGCTTTCTTT CASSSGQGASEAFF
NA TRBD1 TRBJ2-5 TRBV10-3 TGTGCCATCAGTGGGGCAGGGACAGGCAAAGAGACCCAGTACTTC CAISGAGTGKETQYF
NA NA TRBJ2-3 TRBV6-6 TGTGCCAGCAGTTACGGCTTAGCGATAGATACGCAGTATTTT CASSYGLAIDTQYF
NA TRBD1 TRBJ1-1 TRBV10-3 TGTGCCATCAGCTCCGGGACAGATCCCACTGAAGCTTTCTTT CAISSGTDPTEAFF
NA NA TRBJ2-7 TRBV27 TGTGCCAGCAGCTCCGGGACAACCACCTACGAGCAGTACTTC CASSSGTTTYEQYF
NA NA TRBJ1-3 TRBV27 TGTGCCACCCCGACAGAAGCAAACACCATATATTTT CATPTEANTIYF
NA NA TRBJ1-2 TRBV14 TGTGCCAGCAGCCAAGCATCTAGGGGTTCTACCGGCTACACCTTC CASSQASRGSTGYTF
NA TRBD2 TRBJ2-3 TRBV19 TGTGCCAGTATTCGTAAAGCGGGGGGAGGAGATACGCAGTATTTT CASIRKAGGGDTQYF
NA NA TRBJ2-2 TRBV7-3 TGTGCTACTACCCCGGGGGGCGGTAGCACCGGGGAGCTGTTTTTT CATTPGGGSTGELFF
few NA TRBJ2-3 TRBV11-3 TGTGCCAGCAGCCGGGGTAGCACAGATACGCAGTATTTT CASSRGSTDTQYF
NA NA TRBJ1-2 TRBV2 TGTGCCAGCCTATTCTCTAGAGCAGGGAACTATGGCTACACCTTC CASLFSRAGNYGYTF
NA TRBD2 TRBJ2-2 TRBV7-2 TGTGCCAGCAGCTTAGGGCGGCCTAGCGGTCCGAACACCGGGGAGCTGTTTTTT CASSLGRPSGPNTGELFF
NA TRBD1 TRBJ1-2 TRBV5-1 TGCGCCAGCAGCTTTTCACAGGGGGCGGCGGGAAACTATGGCTACACCTTC CASSFSQGAAGNYGYTF
NA NA TRBJ2-1 TRBV9 TGTGCCAGCAGCGGCCCTCAAAGGGGGAAATCCTACAATGAGCAGTTCTTC CASSGPQRGKSYNEQFF
NA NA TRBJ1-2 TRBV2 TGTGCCAGCAAACCTAGGGACACCAGATTTAACTATGGCTACACCTTC CASKPRDTRFNYGYTF
NA NA TRBJ2-3 TRBV30 TGTGCCTGGGAGGAGGGTAAGGCAGATACGCAGTATTTT CAWEEGKADTQYF
NA NA TRBJ1-6 TRBV15 TGTGCCACCAGCATAGACCTCAGACAGCCGGATGGACCCCTCCACTTT CATSIDLRQPDGPLHF